The present TCR beta chain was sequenced within a study of patients and donors after allogeneic stem cell transplantation (dated by TCRdb to 2018 to 2020). Reading from cysteine to phenylalanine, the CDR3 counts 13 amino acids. Left in the record is the CDR3 DNA by itself, 39 bases read in frame from the first base. V is clipped by 5 bases and J by 4 bases, and the sequence between their germline boundaries is 11 bases long. Comment on this clonotype: No antigen is known for it. Base-call qualities are not available, and no considerably larger clone is one nucleotide away.

The library was built by means of RT-PCR. Sequencing instrument: NextSeq 550. The public reads were quality trimmed at Q25 with fastp and then assembled into clones with MiXCR by TCRdb, keeping productive beta chains. Identical CDR3 protein sequences are pooled into one entry, listed with their most common genes and DNA. The sample table lists 920,000 or so distinct CDR3 sequences, roughly 17% of them with a count of one. The ten largest account for 5% to 6.5% of the sample. The sample taken for sequencing was blood, either unsorted or a sorted T cell fraction (not recorded which). This clonotype was sampled from a human donor who was either an allogeneic HSCT recipient or a stem cell or donor lymphocyte infusion donor (not recorded which). It is not recorded whose cells these are; they may come from a transplant donor. This receptor chain uses TRBV12-3 or TRBV12-4 and TRBJ1-2; matching of 5 bases hints at TRBD1 as the D gene. The nucleotide sequence reads as follows: TGTGCCAGCAGTGACCGGGACGGCTATGGCTACACCTTC. Protein translation: CASSDRDGYGYTF.